The T cell receptor beta chain described here comes from a study of blood T cell repertoires in COVID-19. Study information: Samples representing acute and convalescent COVID-19 were sourced from the United States, Italy and Spain. PBMCs, B-cell-depleted T cells, or T cells were the source of the cDNA or gDNA that made up the material.

As originally analysed: Estimates of nucleated cell counts were drawn from the amplification of reference gene primers. Using immunoSEQ multiplex PCR, the repertoire was profiled, and TCRdb retains in-frame clones only, with some absent. That table furnishes V, J and clone size, whereas the DNA furnished D and trimming. The sample shows around 120,000 clones, around 80% of them seen only once. CDR3 length equals 15 residues. V lost 3 bases to trimming and J lost 4 bases; unmatched junction nucleotides: 6. Germline V gene data show CDR1 as SGHNT and CDR2 as YYREEE (reference sequence). Sequencing was carried out using peripheral blood. This chain connects TRBV5-4 to TRBJ1-1; 10 nucleotides agree with TRBD1. The clonotype comes from a man aged 65 to 85 with active or convalescent COVID-19. CDR3 loop: CASSSTGTGATEAFF. The CDR3 bases are TGTGCCAGCAGCTCAACCGGGACAGGGGCCACTGAAGCTTTCTTT.